The 30 T cell receptor beta chains below were found in one sample sequenced in a study of blood T cell repertoires in COVID-19. The repertoire was sequenced with immunoSEQ multiplex PCR; TCRdb's copy has only in-frame clones and lacks some. The sample holds 300,000 to 450,000 clones, around 90% seen once. The sample was peripheral blood. These receptors all come from a woman aged 25 to 39 with COVID-19, enrolled during active disease.

The CDR3 sequence: CASSLDYRVSGNTIYF. In DNA form, the CDR3 reads TGTGCCAGCAGCTTAGACTACAGGGTATCGGGAAACACCATATATTTT. V gene TRBV7-2 combines with J gene TRBJ1-3, with a tentative D call TRBD1 (6 bases). Germline-derived CDR1 and CDR2 are SGHTA and FQGNSA. V lost 1 base and J 4 bases, leaving 14 bases between the germline ends. This CDR3 spans 16 amino acids.

This chain connects TRBV7-8 to TRBJ2-1; 12 positions agree with TRBD2. The V gene's germline CDR1 is SGHVS and CDR2 FQNEAQ. V trimming: 2 bases; J trimming: 14 bases; junction bases outside the gene matches: 13. The length of the CDR3 is 16 residues. This CDR3 is CASSLLSGLAGGGKFF. CDR3 nucleotide sequence: TGTGCCAGCAGCTTACTGTCTGGCCTAGCGGGGGGGGGTAAGTTCTTC.

This chain joins TRBV27 and TRBJ2-3, with TRBD2 matching over 8 bases. Germline V gene data show CDR1 as MNHEY and CDR2 as SMNVEV (reference sequence). V was clipped by 2 bases and J by 5 bases; unmatched bases: 9. CDR3 size: 16 residues. The CDR3 nucleotides read TGTGCCAGCAGTTTAGGTCGGGAGGGCCGCGGAGATACGCAGTATTTT. Its protein product is CASSLGREGRGDTQYF.

The rearrangement uses TRBV19 and TRBJ2-1; 9 bases are a match to TRBD1. Per germline, CDR1 LNHDA and CDR2 SQIVND (reference sequence). CDR3 length equals 15 residues. The ends lost 4 bases at V and 8 bases at J; junction bases unmatched: 9. The CDR3 DNA reads TGTGCCAGTAGTAACCGGGACAGGGTCTCGGATGAGCAGTTCTTC. Its protein product is CASSNRDRVSDEQFF.

The CDR3 bases are TGTGCCAGTAGTATTTGGTCTAGCGGGGCGCAAGAGACCCAGTACTTC. Translation gives CASSIWSSGAQETQYF. This chain connects TRBV19 to TRBJ2-5; 9 bases are shared with TRBD2. This CDR3 spans 16 amino acids. The J segment lost 2 bases and the V segment lost 3 bases, leaving 7 bases of the junction unmatched. Germline CDR1 reads LNHDA; CDR2 reads SQIVND (reference sequence).

The rearrangement links TRBV5-4 to TRBJ2-3; 11 nucleotides align to TRBD2. CDR1 and CDR2 (germline): SGHNT, YYREEE (reference sequence). With V trimmed by 4 bases and J by 3 bases, 16 bases remained unmatched. The CDR3 is 19 residues long. The CDR3 loop is CASSPGWTSGWDGTDTQYF. CDR3 coding DNA: TGTGCCAGCAGCCCGGGCTGGACTAGCGGGTGGGACGGTACAGATACGCAGTATTTT.

This clone is a singleton in its sample. J is TRBJ1-1 and V is TRBV11-2; 9 bases are shared with TRBD1. V lost 1 base and J lost 0; bases outside the gene matches: 3. CDR3 size: 16 residues. From germline, CDR1 is SGHAT and CDR2 FQNNGV. CDR3: CASSLGGQGLNTEAFF. The CDR3, as DNA: TGTGCCAGCAGCTTAGGGGGACAGGGCTTGAACACTGAAGCTTTCTTT.

V usage is TRBV4-3 and J usage is TRBJ2-2; the match to TRBD2 covers 8 bases. V lost 3 bases and J lost 4; bases outside the gene matches: 4. CDR1 is LGHNA, CDR2 YSLEER, per germline. This CDR3 spans 15 amino acids. Here the CDR3 reads CASSHGGAGTGELFF. In DNA, the CDR3 is TGCGCCAGCAGCCACGGGGGGGCGGGCACCGGGGAGCTGTTTTTT.

The genes are TRBV5-4 and TRBJ2-2, with TRBD2 identical over 7 bases. Germline V gene sequence: CDR1 SGHNT, CDR2 YYREEE (reference sequence). V lost 0 bases and J lost 6; bases outside the gene matches: 14. The CDR3 extends over 18 amino acids. The CDR3 loop reads CASSLGGGGPIGAGELFF. As DNA, the CDR3 is TGTGCCAGCAGCTTGGGTGGGGGAGGGCCTATTGGTGCCGGGGAGCTGTTTTTT.

CDR3 amino acids: CASSPLSYPYNEQFF. The CDR3 DNA is TGTGCCAGCAGCCCCCTGAGCTACCCCTACAATGAGCAGTTCTTC. The chain is built from TRBV7-2 and TRBJ2-1, with unresolved D. Trimming stripped 5 bases from V and 2 bases from J, with 13 bases between. Germline loops: CDR1 SGHTA, CDR2 FQGNSA. The CDR3 totals 15 residues.

The V and J genes are TRBV27 and TRBJ2-2, with D possibly being TRBD1 (6 bases). Between the trimmed V and J ends, which lost 0 bases and 5 bases, there was a span of 10 bases. This CDR3 is 15 amino acids long. Germline loops: CDR1 MNHEY, CDR2 SMNVEV (reference sequence). The CDR3 loop is CASSLSWQGTGELFF. CDR3 sequence (DNA): TGTGCCAGCAGTTTATCATGGCAGGGGACCGGGGAGCTGTTTTTT.

This chain links TRBV11-2 with TRBJ1-2; 10 bases line up with TRBD1. The CDR3 is 15 amino acids. V was pared by 2 bases and J by 4 bases, with 4 bases of the junction left unmatched. Germline V lookup: CDR1 SGHAT, CDR2 FQNNGV. The CDR3 sequence is CASSLTRTGGYGYTF. The CDR3 bases are TGTGCCAGCAGCTTAACCCGGACAGGGGGCTATGGCTACACCTTC.

This chain links TRBV5-4 with TRBJ1-2; 7 nucleotides agree with TRBD1. Looked up from germline, CDR1 is SGHNT and CDR2 is YYREEE (reference sequence). The ends lost 0 bases at V and 4 bases at J; junction bases unmatched: 9. The CDR3 is made up of 16 amino acids. For the CDR3, the DNA is TGTGCCAGCAGCTTGGATAGGGGACAGTCCCTCTATGGCTACACCTTC. Protein: CASSLDRGQSLYGYTF.

The V gene is TRBV29-1, the J gene TRBJ2-2; D may be TRBD1 (5 bases). CDR1 SQVTM and CDR2 ANQGSEA come from the germline V gene. V shed 7 bases and J shed 0 bases, with 15 bases lying between them. The CDR3 is 15 residues long. In nucleotides, the CDR3 is TGCAGCGCCATCGAAAGGGGTGCGAACACCGGGGAGCTGTTTTTT. This sequence encodes CSAIERGANTGELFF.

The chain has TRBV7-9 and TRBJ1-5, with a possible D match to TRBD1 (5 bases). Trimming stripped 5 bases from V and 8 bases from J, with 10 bases between. This CDR3 is 12 amino acids long. Germline loops: CDR1 SEHNR, CDR2 FQNEAQ (reference sequence). DNA of the CDR3: TGTGCCAGCAGCATGGGGGGGGAGCCCCAGCATTTT. Encoded protein: CASSMGGEPQHF.

This clone was seen just once. The chain employs TRBV5-1 and TRBJ2-7; TRBD1 aligns across 8 bases. Germline assignment: CDR1 SGHRS and CDR2 YFSETQ. The CDR3 has 14 amino acids. V lost 4 bases to trimming and J lost 6 bases; unmatched junction nucleotides: 9. The DNA for the CDR3 is TGCGCCAGCAGCCTTGGACAGGGTCGGGTCGAGCAGTACTTC. Translating it yields CASSLGQGRVEQYF.

The chain employs TRBV28 and TRBJ1-1; 7 bases fit TRBD1. Germline V gene lookup returns CDR1 MDHEN and CDR2 SYDVKM. J lost 3 bases, V lost 3 bases, and 10 bases had no gene match. CDR3 length equals 16 residues. CDR3 residues: CASSFRRGRKDTEAFF. Here the CDR3 DNA reads TGTGCCAGCAGTTTTAGAAGGGGGCGCAAGGACACTGAAGCTTTCTTT.

J is TRBJ1-6 and V is TRBV6-2 or TRBV6-3; weak D call: TRBD1 (6 bases). The germline gives CDR1 MNHEY, CDR2 SVGEGT. This CDR3 has 15 amino acids. V lost 2 bases and J 6 bases, leaving 11 bases between the germline ends. Here the CDR3 DNA reads TGTGCCAGCAGTTACGGGAACAGGGTTAATTCACCCCTCCACTTT. It codes for CASSYGNRVNSPLHF.

The V gene is TRBV7-9, the J gene TRBJ2-2, with a tentative D call TRBD2 (5 bases). Trimming pared 11 bases from V and 1 base from J, leaving 14 bases between. The length of the CDR3 is 14 residues. In germline, CDR1 is SEHNR, CDR2 FQNEAQ (reference sequence). CDR3: CARPGEQNTGELFF. CDR3 coding DNA: TGTGCCCGCCCCGGGGAGCAGAACACCGGGGAGCTGTTTTTT.

The chain recombines TRBV10-1 with TRBJ1-5; 9 bases fit TRBD1. CDR1 and CDR2 from the germline V gene are WNHNN and SYGVQD (reference sequence). V shed 10 bases, J shed 0 bases, and the junction held 10 bases outside the gene matches. The CDR3 loop spans 16 amino acids. The CDR3 region is CATGTGSLLSNQPQHF. In DNA, the CDR3 is TGCGCCACCGGGACAGGGTCGTTACTTAGCAATCAGCCCCAGCATTTT.

This clone was seen just once. The chain is built from TRBV15 and TRBJ1-1; D is perhaps TRBD1 (5 bases). Germline V CDR1 and CDR2: LNHNV, YYDKDF (reference sequence). The CDR3 is made up of 12 amino acids. Trimming pared 0 bases from V and 7 bases from J, leaving 6 bases between. CDR3 bases: TGTGCCACCAGCAGAGAGGGGGGTGAAGCTTTCTTT. Translated: CATSREGGEAFF.

The V gene is TRBV19, the J gene TRBJ2-7; D unclear. The CDR3 loop spans 13 amino acids. Germline lookup yields CDR1 LNHDA and CDR2 SQIVND (reference sequence). Trimming stripped 7 bases from V and 2 bases from J, with 12 bases between. CDR3 loop: CASMVLVPYEQYV. The CDR3 region has the DNA TGTGCCAGTATGGTGCTAGTGCCCTACGAGCAGTACGTC.

The V and J genes are TRBV29-1 and TRBJ2-7; 11 positions agree with TRBD2. V gave up 5 bases and J gave up 0 bases; unmatched junction bases: 3. The V gene's germline CDR1 is SQVTM and CDR2 ANQGSEA. There are 14 residues in the CDR3. CDR3 sequence: CSVKTSGDSYEQYF. CDR3 bases: TGCAGCGTTAAGACTAGCGGGGACTCCTACGAGCAGTACTTC.

This clone was detected once. The chain carries TRBV30 and TRBJ2-5, with D hard to call. Germline V gene sequence: CDR1 GTSNPN, CDR2 SVGIG (reference sequence). This CDR3 comprises 14 residues. The V and J ends lost 1 base and 5 bases respectively, with 14 bases between them. The DNA of the CDR3 is TGTGCCTGGAGTGCCCGTGGCAGTTTGGAGACCCAGTACTTC. It translates to CAWSARGSLETQYF.

V usage is TRBV3-1 (or the pseudogene TRBV3-2) and J usage is TRBJ2-7, with TRBD1 identical over 10 bases. Unmatched junction bases numbered 14, after V lost 4 bases and J lost 5 bases. The CDR3 length is 17 residues. Germline CDR1 and CDR2: LGHDT and YNNKEL (reference sequence). CDR3 region: CASSPDRGRPTPDEQYV. As DNA, the CDR3 is TGTGCCAGCAGCCCGGACAGGGGGAGACCAACTCCTGACGAGCAGTACGTC.

The chain recombines TRBV11-3 with TRBJ2-7; 7 bases are a match to TRBD2. Germline V gene data show CDR1 as SGHNT and CDR2 as YENEEA. Trimming removed 1 base from V and 3 bases from J; junction bases left unmatched: 6. CDR3 size: 15 residues. The CDR3 loop reads CASSLGAGGGYEQYF. Written as DNA, the CDR3 is TGTGCCAGCAGCTTAGGAGCTGGCGGGGGCTACGAGCAGTACTTC.

This chain uses TRBV19 with TRBJ2-7; D call uncertain. The CDR3 has 13 residues. CDR1 and CDR2 from the germline V gene are LNHDA and SQIVND (reference sequence). V lost 4 bases, J lost 0 bases, and 7 bases lay in between. The CDR3 loop reads CASSRESSYEQYF. Written as DNA, the CDR3 is TGTGCCAGTAGTAGAGAGAGCTCCTACGAGCAGTACTTC.

This chain uses TRBV6-5 with TRBJ1-6; possibly TRBD1 for D (6 bases). The CDR3 runs 14 residues. V was clipped by 6 bases and J by 10 bases, with 16 bases between them. The V gene's germline CDR1 is MNHEY and CDR2 SVGAGI. In DNA form, the CDR3 reads TGTGCCAGCAGCTCCCGCAGCCAGGGGTCACCCCTCCACTTT. Its translation is CASSSRSQGSPLHF.

V and J are TRBV5-1 and TRBJ2-3, with unresolved D. The CDR3 spans 14 residues. The V and J ends lost 0 bases and 2 bases respectively, with 7 bases between them. Germline V lookup: CDR1 SGHRS, CDR2 YFSETQ. The CDR3 region has the DNA TGCGCCAGCAGCTTGGCACAGCACACAGATACGCAGTATTTT. Its translation is CASSLAQHTDTQYF.

The gene calls are TRBV7-8 and TRBJ1-3; D call uncertain. Germline CDR1 reads SGHVS; CDR2 reads FQNEAQ. This CDR3 has 15 amino acids. V lost 0 bases and J lost 4, with 10 bases in between. CDR3 in amino acids: CASSLAFGSGNTIYF. DNA for the CDR3: TGTGCCAGCAGCTTAGCCTTCGGGTCCGGAAACACCATATATTTT.